Listed here is a single T cell receptor beta chain. What it binds is not known. This sample stems from a study of glioma-infiltrating T cells. Germline V CDR1 and CDR2: DFQATT, SNEGSKA (reference sequence). The CDR3 has 15 residues. The V and J ends lost 6 bases and 4 bases respectively, with 16 bases between them. Study conclusions and caveats: Non-neoplastic patients had below-expected tissue-blood divergence, while all gliomas exceeded expectation. Very few CDR3 sequences were shared between tissue and blood.

The iRepertoire nested amplicon-rescue multiplex PCR amplified TCR alpha and beta CDR3s from RNA. Tissue mRNA or PBMC total RNA, roughly 90-400 ng, went into one-step reverse transcription and amplification. TCRdb recomputed calls from the multiplex PCR reads with MiXCR, one row per CDR3 protein. The sample carries around 140,000 distinct CDR3 sequences, approximately 40% recorded once. The material sequenced was glioma tissue, nonneoplastic brain tissue, or PBMCs (not recorded which). This receptor was taken from a human donor with low-grade glioma or glioblastoma, undergoing nonglioma brain surgery, or in good health (not recorded which). The chain recombines TRBV20-1 with TRBJ2-6; no firm D call. The CDR3 DNA is TGCAGTGCCGTCAGCCAGGCCGTGGGGGCCAACGTCCTGACTTTC. This gives the protein CSAVSQAVGANVLTF.